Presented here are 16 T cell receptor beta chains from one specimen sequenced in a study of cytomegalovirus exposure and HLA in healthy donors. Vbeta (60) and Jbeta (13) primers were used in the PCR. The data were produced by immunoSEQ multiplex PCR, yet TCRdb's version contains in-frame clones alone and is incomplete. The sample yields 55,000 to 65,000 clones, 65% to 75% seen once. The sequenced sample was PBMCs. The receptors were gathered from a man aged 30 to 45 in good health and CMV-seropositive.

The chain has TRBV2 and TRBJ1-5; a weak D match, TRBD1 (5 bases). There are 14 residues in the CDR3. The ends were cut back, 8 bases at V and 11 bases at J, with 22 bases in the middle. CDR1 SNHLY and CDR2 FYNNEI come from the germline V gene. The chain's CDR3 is CASFGLTGGGTQHF. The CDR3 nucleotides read TGTGCCAGCTTTGGACTTACCGGGGGGGGGACCCAGCATTTT.

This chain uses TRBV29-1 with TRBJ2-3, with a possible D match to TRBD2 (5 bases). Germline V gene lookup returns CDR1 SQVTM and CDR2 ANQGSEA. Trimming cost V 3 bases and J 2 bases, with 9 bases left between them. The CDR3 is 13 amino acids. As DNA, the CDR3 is TGCAGCGTTGAGAGGGTACTCACAGATACGCAGTATTTT. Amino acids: CSVERVLTDTQYF.

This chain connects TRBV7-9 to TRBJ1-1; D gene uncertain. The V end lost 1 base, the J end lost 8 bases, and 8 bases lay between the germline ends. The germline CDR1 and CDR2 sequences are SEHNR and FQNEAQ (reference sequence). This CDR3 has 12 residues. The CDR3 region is CASSLGPTEAFF. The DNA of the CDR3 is TGTGCCAGCAGCTTAGGGCCAACCGAAGCTTTCTTT.

CDR3: CASSLSGGNGYTF. As DNA, the CDR3 is TGTGCCAGCAGTTTATCTGGTGGCAATGGCTACACCTTC. The V call is TRBV27, the J call TRBJ1-2; D remains unclear. This CDR3 region has 13 residues. The V end lost 0 bases, the J end lost 6 bases, and 8 bases lay between the germline ends. In germline, CDR1 is MNHEY, CDR2 SMNVEV (reference sequence).

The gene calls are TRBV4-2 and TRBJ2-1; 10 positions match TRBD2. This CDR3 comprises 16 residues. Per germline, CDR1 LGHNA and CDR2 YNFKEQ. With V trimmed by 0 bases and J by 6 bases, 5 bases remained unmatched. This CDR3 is CASSQEFSGGANEQFF. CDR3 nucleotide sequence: TGTGCCAGCAGCCAAGAGTTCAGCGGGGGGGCCAATGAGCAGTTCTTC.

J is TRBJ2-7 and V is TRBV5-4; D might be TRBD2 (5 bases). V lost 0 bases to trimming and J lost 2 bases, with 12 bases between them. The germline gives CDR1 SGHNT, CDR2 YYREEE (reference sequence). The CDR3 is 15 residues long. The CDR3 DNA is TGTGCCAGCAGCTTGGGAGGGAAGTCCCCCTACGAGCAGTACTTC. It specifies CASSLGGKSPYEQYF.

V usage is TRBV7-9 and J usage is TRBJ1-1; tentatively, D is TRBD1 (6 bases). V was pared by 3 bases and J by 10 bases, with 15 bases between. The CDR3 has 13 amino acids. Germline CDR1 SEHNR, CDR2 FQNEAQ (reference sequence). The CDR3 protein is CASSFPEDRGAFF. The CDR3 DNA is TGTGCCAGCAGCTTTCCAGAGGACAGAGGAGCTTTCTTT.

DNA for the CDR3: TGTGCCAGCAGTCGACAGACTGGAAACACCATATATTTT. Translating gives CASSRQTGNTIYF. The rearrangement uses TRBV28 and TRBJ1-3; D perhaps matches TRBD1 (5 bases). Between the trimmed V and J ends, which lost 5 bases and 2 bases, there was a span of 7 bases. Germline loops: CDR1 MDHEN, CDR2 SYDVKM. The CDR3 has 13 amino acids.

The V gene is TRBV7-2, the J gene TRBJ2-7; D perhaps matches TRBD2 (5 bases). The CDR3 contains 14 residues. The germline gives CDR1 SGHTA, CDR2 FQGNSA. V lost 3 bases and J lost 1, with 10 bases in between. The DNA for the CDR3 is TGTGCCAGCAGCTTGACGGGGATTTCCTACGAGCAGTACTTC. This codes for CASSLTGISYEQYF.

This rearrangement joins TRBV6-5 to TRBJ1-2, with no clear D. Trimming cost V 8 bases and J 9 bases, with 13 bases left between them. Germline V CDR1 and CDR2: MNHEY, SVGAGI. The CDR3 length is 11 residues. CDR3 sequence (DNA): TGTGCCAGCGGGAGGGATTTACGCTACACCTTC. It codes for CASGRDLRYTF.

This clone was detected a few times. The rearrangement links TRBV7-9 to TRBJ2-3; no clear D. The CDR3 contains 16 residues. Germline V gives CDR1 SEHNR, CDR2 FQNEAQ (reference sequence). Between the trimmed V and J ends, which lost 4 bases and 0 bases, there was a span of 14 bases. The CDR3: CASSSQVPRSTDTQYF. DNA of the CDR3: TGTGCCAGCAGCTCTCAGGTCCCACGGAGCACAGATACGCAGTATTTT.

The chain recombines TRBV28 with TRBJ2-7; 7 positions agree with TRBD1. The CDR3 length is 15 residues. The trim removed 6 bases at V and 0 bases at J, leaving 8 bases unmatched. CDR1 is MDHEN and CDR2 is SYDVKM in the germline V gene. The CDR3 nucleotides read TGTGCCAGCAGGGTACAGGGGCCTTTCTCCTACGAGCAGTACTTC. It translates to CASRVQGPFSYEQYF.

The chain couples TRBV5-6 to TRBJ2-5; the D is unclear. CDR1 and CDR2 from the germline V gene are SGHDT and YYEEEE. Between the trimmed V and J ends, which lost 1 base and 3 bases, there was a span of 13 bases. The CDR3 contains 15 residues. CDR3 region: CASSLMSGVKETQYF. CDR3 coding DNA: TGTGCCAGCAGCTTGATGTCCGGAGTGAAAGAGACCCAGTACTTC.

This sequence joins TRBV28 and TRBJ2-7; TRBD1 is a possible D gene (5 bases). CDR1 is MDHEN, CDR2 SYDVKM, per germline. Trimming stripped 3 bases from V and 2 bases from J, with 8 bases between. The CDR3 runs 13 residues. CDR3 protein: CASSFQGPYEQYF. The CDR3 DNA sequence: TGTGCCAGCAGTTTTCAGGGCCCCTACGAGCAGTACTTC.

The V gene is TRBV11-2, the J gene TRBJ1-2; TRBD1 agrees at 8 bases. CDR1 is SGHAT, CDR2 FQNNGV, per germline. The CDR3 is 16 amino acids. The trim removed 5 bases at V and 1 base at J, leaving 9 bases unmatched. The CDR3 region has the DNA TGTGCCAGCAGCCCCGTCCGGGACAGGCTTAACTATGGCTACACCTTC. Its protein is CASSPVRDRLNYGYTF.

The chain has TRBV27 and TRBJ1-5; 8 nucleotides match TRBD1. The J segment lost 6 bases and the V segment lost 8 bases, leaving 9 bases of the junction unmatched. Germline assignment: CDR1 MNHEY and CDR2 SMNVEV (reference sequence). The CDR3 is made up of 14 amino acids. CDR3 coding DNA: TGTGCCAGCCGATCGGACAGGGCGAGTCAGCCCCAGCATTTT. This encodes CASRSDRASQPQHF.